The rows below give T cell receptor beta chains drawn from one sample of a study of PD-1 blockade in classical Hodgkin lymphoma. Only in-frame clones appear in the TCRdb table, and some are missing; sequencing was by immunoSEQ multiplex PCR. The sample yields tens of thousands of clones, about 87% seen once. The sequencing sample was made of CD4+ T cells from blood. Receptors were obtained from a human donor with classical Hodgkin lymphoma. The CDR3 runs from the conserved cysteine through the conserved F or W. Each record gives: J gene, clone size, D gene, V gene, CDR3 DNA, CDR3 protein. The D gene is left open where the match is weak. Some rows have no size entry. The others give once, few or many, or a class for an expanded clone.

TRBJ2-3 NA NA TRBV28 TGTGCCAGCAGTTTATCCGGGACGGTGGGTTATACGCAGTATTTT CASSLSGTVGYTQYF
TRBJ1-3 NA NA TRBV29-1 TGCAGCGTACTTTACGGAAACACCATATATTTT CSVLYGNTIYF
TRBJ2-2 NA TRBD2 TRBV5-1 TGCGCCAGCAGCCTGCAAGGAGGCGGGGGGGACACCGGGGAGCTGTTTTTT CASSLQGGGGDTGELFF
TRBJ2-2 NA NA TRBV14 TGTGCCAGCAGCCAGGGGGAGGAGCTGTTTTTT CASSQGEELFF
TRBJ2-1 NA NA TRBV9 TGTGCCAGCAGCGTAGGAACGGTAACAAATGAGCAGTTCTTC CASSVGTVTNEQFF
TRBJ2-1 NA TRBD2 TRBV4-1 TGCGCCAGCTCGAGGCTAGCGGGTTTCGAGCAGTTCTTC CASSRLAGFEQFF
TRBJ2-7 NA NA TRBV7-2 TGTGCCAGCAGCTTAGTACTAGTAGACGAGCAGTACTTC CASSLVLVDEQYF
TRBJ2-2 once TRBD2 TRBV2 TGTGCCAGCAGTGGCCCGGGACTAGCGGGAGGCACCGGGGAGCTGTTTTTT CASSGPGLAGGTGELFF
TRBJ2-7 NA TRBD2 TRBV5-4 TGTGCCAGCAGCTTAAGGCGGGAGAGCCACGAGCAGTACTTC CASSLRRESHEQYF
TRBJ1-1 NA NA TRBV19 TGTGCCAGTACCTTAACGGGACATACGAACACTGAAGCTTTCTTT CASTLTGHTNTEAFF
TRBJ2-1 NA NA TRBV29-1 TGCAGCGTTGCGGACGGCTCCTACAATGAGCAGTTCTTC CSVADGSYNEQFF
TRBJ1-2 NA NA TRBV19 TGTGCCAGTAGTATGGCTGGACGGGGAGGCTATGGCTACACCTTC CASSMAGRGGYGYTF
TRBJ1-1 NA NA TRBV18 TGTGCCAGCTCCTTCGGATCGGATACTGAAGCTTTCTTT CASSFGSDTEAFF
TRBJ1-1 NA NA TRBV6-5 TGTGCCAGCAGTTACTCCCGGGGCGGGGGCACTGAAGCTTTCTTT CASSYSRGGGTEAFF
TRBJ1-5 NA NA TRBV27 TGTGCCAGCAGTCCCCCGCCCCAGCATTTT CASSPPPQHF
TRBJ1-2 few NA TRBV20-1 TGCAGTGCTAGTAATAACTATGGCTACACCTTC CSASNNYGYTF
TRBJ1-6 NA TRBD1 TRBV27 TGTGCCAGCAGCCTATCGGGGACAGGGGGATCACCCCTCCACTTT CASSLSGTGGSPLHF
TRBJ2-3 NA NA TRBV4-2 TGTGCCAGCAGCCAACCGAGGGGGGGGACAGGCACAGATACGCAGTATTTT CASSQPRGGTGTDTQYF
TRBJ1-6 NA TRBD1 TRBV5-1 TGCGCCAGCAGCCCGACAGGGAAGAGTAATTCACCCCTCCACTTT CASSPTGKSNSPLHF
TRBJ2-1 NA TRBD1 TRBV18 TGTGCCAGCTCAGACCGGGACAGGGTGTTCAATGAGCAGTTCTTC CASSDRDRVFNEQFF
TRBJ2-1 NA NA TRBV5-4 TGTGCCAGCAGCTTGGTAGCTGTCCGTTACAATGAGCAGTTCTTC CASSLVAVRYNEQFF
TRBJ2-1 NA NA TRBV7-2 TGTGCCAGCAGCTTATTGGCCTGGGCAGCTTCCTACAATGAGCAGTTCTTC CASSLLAWAASYNEQFF
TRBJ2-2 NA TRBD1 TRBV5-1 TGCGCCAGCAGCGCAGGACAGGGGAACACCGGGGAGCTGTTTTTT CASSAGQGNTGELFF
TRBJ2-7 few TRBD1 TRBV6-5 TGTGCCAGCAGTCGACAGGGTACCAATGAGCAGTACTTC CASSRQGTNEQYF
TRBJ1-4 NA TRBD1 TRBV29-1 TGCAGCGCTGGACAGGGGACGGCTAATGAAAAACTGTTTTTT CSAGQGTANEKLFF
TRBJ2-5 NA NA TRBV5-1 TGCGCCAGCAGCTTGGCCCAACTCCAAGAGACCCAGTACTTC CASSLAQLQETQYF
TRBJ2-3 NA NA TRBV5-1 TGCGCCAGCAGCCCTGCAAGCACAGATACGCAGTATTTT CASSPASTDTQYF
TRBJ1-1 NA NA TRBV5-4 TGTGCCAGCAGCTTCAAGGGGCAGATTGAAGCTTTCTTT CASSFKGQIEAFF
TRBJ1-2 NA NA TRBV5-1 TGCGCCAGCAGCTTGGGCACAGGGAGAAGTTATGGCTACACCTTC CASSLGTGRSYGYTF
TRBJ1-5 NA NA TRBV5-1 TGCGCCAGCAGCTTGGATGAGGCAGGGACTCAGCCCCAGCATTTT CASSLDEAGTQPQHF
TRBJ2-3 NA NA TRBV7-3 TGTGCCAGCAGCTTAGTCGGGGATACGCAGTATTTT CASSLVGDTQYF
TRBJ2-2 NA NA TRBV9 TGTGCCAGCAGCGTAGTTCAGACCGGGGAGCTGTTTTTT CASSVVQTGELFF
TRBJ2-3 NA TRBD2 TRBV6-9 TGTGCCAGCAGTTATAAGACTAGCGGGAGTATCGCAGATACGCAGTATTTT CASSYKTSGSIADTQYF
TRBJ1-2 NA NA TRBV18 TGTGCCAGCTCACCACCGATAGAGGTCGGAATCAATGGCTACACCTTC CASSPPIEVGINGYTF
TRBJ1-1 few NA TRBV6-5 TGTGCCAGCAGTTACTCTGGGTCCGAAGCTTTCTTT CASSYSGSEAFF
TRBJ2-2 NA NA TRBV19 TGTGCCAGTAGTCCGACGGTGGGCGGGGAGCTGTTTTTT CASSPTVGGELFF
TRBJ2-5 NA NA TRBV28 TGTGCCAGCTCTCCGGGCGTAGAGGAGACCCAGTACTTC CASSPGVEETQYF
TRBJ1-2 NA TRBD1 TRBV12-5 TGTGCTAGTGGTTTTAAAGGGGGACAGGGCTTGGGAGGCTACACCTTC CASGFKGGQGLGGYTF
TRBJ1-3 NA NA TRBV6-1 TGTGCCAGCAGTCGGCAGGGAACTGGAAACACCATATATTTT CASSRQGTGNTIYF
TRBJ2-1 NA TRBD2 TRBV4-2 TGTGCCAGCAGCCAAGATCCCCTAGCGGAATACAATGAGCAGTTCTTC CASSQDPLAEYNEQFF
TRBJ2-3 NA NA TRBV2 TGTGCCAGCAGTGAATGGGGTCCCACAGATACGCAGTATTTT CASSEWGPTDTQYF
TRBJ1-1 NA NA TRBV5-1 TGCGCCAGCAGCCTAGGACGGGCGGGGAACACTGAAGCTTTCTTT CASSLGRAGNTEAFF
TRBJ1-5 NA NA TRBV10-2 TGCGCCAGCAGTGCGACAGGCCCAGGTCAGCCCCAGCATTTT CASSATGPGQPQHF
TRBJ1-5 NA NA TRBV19 TGTGCCAGTAGTATTTCCGGGGGACGTCCCCATCAGCCCCAGCATTTT CASSISGGRPHQPQHF
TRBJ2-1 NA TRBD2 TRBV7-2 TGTGCCAGCAGCCCGTGGACTAGCGGGAGATATAATGAGCAGTTCTTC CASSPWTSGRYNEQFF
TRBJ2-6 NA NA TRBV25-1 TGTGCCACCGGGTATGCTGGGGCCAACGTCCTGACTTTC CATGYAGANVLTF
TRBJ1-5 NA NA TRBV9 TGTGCCAGCAGCCACACTGGGGGGGAAAGAGGCCAGCCCCAGCATTTT CASSHTGGERGQPQHF
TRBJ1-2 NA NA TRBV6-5 TGTGCCAGCAGAACCCAGGGGCTGGACTATGGCTACACCTTC CASRTQGLDYGYTF
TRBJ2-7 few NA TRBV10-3 TGTGCCATCGCCGGGGGCACATACGAGCAGTACTTC CAIAGGTYEQYF
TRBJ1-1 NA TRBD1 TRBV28 TGTGCCAGCCGGGGCGGGTTTCAGGTCAGGGGGGAAGCTTTCTTT CASRGGFQVRGEAFF
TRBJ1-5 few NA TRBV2 TGTGCCAGCAGTGAAGTAAGGGGCCAGGAGCCCCAGCATTTT CASSEVRGQEPQHF